This T cell receptor (beta chain) comes out of a study of T-cell memory formation after mild COVID-19. Whole-study results and caveats: Confirmation was lacking for SARS-CoV-2 specificity of second-wave clones that peaked on day 37.

TCRdb itself ran the 5' RACE reads through MiXCR, one entry per CDR3 protein. The sample holds approximately 500,000 distinct CDR3 sequences, 25% seen once. This clonotype was picked up one time. Its specificity is not known. What was sequenced was PBMCs or a T cell subset sorted from them (not recorded which). The sequence derives from an adult woman who had mild COVID-19 (a few samples of this study predate the infection). Cell type and time point are not known.

The DNA for the CDR3 is TGTGCCAGCAGGAAGGGTGGGGAGCAGTACTTC. Translation: CASRKGGEQYF. The chain is built from TRBV12-3 or TRBV12-4 and TRBJ2-7; D unresolved. V gave up 6 bases and J gave up 7 bases, with 10 bases separating them. CDR3 size: 11 residues.